These 13 T cell receptor beta chains were sequenced from one sample in a study of blood T cell repertoires in COVID-19. TCRdb's copy holds only in-frame clones and misses some; the assay was immunoSEQ multiplex PCR. The repertoire consists of around 72,000 clones, with approximately 87% occurring once and the leading ten covering approximately 18%. Sequencing was carried out using peripheral blood. These receptors came from a woman at least 80 years old with acute or convalescent COVID-19.

The V and J genes are TRBV3-1 (or the pseudogene TRBV3-2) and TRBJ2-7; D is ambiguous. Trimming took 0 bases from V and 4 from J, leaving 10 bases between them. The CDR3 runs 14 residues. The germline V gene encodes CDR1 LGHDT and CDR2 YNNKEL (reference sequence). The DNA for the CDR3 is TGTGCCAGCAGCCAAGAGTGGAGTAGGTACGAGCAGTACTTC. This gives the protein CASSQEWSRYEQYF.

The table lists this clone with a few counts. This chain uses TRBV7-9 with TRBJ2-1; 9 bases fit TRBD1. The CDR3 is 15 amino acids. V was clipped by 4 bases and J by 7 bases; unmatched bases: 8. CDR1 is SEHNR, CDR2 FQNEAQ, per germline (reference sequence). CDR3 amino acids: CASSSSGQGGNEQFF. The DNA of the CDR3 is TGTGCCAGCAGCTCCTCGGGACAGGGAGGGAATGAGCAGTTCTTC.

The chain uses TRBV27 and TRBJ1-2, with D uncertain. Germline CDR1 MNHEY, CDR2 SMNVEV (reference sequence). CDR3 size: 17 residues. Trimming shortened V by 3 bases and J by 3 bases, and 20 bases separated the two germline ends. The CDR3 DNA sequence: TGTGCCAGCAGTTTTTCCCCCTCCCTCGGGAAGGACTATGGCTACACCTTC. Translated, it gives CASSFSPSLGKDYGYTF.

CDR3 residues: CASSGLENTEAFF. The DNA of the CDR3 is TGTGCCAGCAGTGGGCTAGAGAACACTGAAGCTTTCTTT. The rearrangement links TRBV2 to TRBJ1-1; D is unclear. The germline V and J ends were trimmed by 4 bases and 1 base, with 7 bases remaining between them. Germline V CDR1 and CDR2: SNHLY, FYNNEI. The length of the CDR3 is 13 residues. The full variable domain, rest sourced from reference TRBV2 and TRBJ1-1, is EPEVTQTPSHQVTQMGQEVILRCVPISNHLYFYWYRQILGQKVEFLVSFYNNEISEKSEIFDDQFSVERPDGSNFTLKIRSTKLEDSAMYFCASSGLENTEAFFGQGTRLTVV.

This clone has a single count. This rearrangement joins TRBV2 to TRBJ1-2; 8 nucleotides align to TRBD1. The CDR3 loop spans 15 amino acids. Germline CDR1 SNHLY, CDR2 FYNNEI. V shed 0 bases, J shed 7 bases, and the junction held 7 bases outside the gene matches. The CDR3 sequence is CASSEALQGAGGYTF. The CDR3 DNA sequence: TGTGCCAGCAGTGAAGCGCTTCAGGGGGCGGGTGGCTACACCTTC.

V gene TRBV5-1 combines with J gene TRBJ1-1; no firm D call. The germline V gene has CDR1 SGHRS and CDR2 YFSETQ. V was clipped by 0 bases and J by 4 bases, with 13 bases between them. The CDR3 is 15 amino acids. CDR3 DNA: TGCGCCAGCAGCTTGGATATGGGCCCGAGCACTGAAGCTTTCTTT. Translating gives CASSLDMGPSTEAFF.

The V and J genes are TRBV12-5 and TRBJ2-4; TRBD2 matches at 12 bases. The V gene's germline CDR1 is LGHNT and CDR2 FRNRAP. J was trimmed by 9 bases and V by 6 bases; bases with no gene match: 3. This CDR3 has 13 amino acids. The CDR3 spells CASGGLAGAIQYF. Written as DNA, the CDR3 is TGTGCTAGTGGGGGACTAGCGGGCGCCATTCAGTACTTC.

This chain uses TRBV28 with TRBJ2-7; no firm D call. V lost 2 bases to trimming and J lost 6 bases, with 8 bases between them. Per the germline V gene, CDR1 is MDHEN and CDR2 is SYDVKM. The CDR3 spans 12 residues. CDR3 sequence (DNA): TGTGCCAGCAGTTTAGCCCCGGGCGAGCAGTACTTC. Protein sequence: CASSLAPGEQYF.

This clone was detected a few times. The chain joins TRBV7-8 to TRBJ2-1; no definite D call. Per the germline V gene, CDR1 is SGHVS and CDR2 is FQNEAQ. CDR3 length: 13 residues. V shed 0 bases and J shed 12 bases, with 12 bases lying between them. The CDR3 sequence: CASSLAGDRVQFF. For the CDR3, the DNA is TGTGCCAGCAGCTTAGCGGGCGATCGCGTGCAGTTCTTC.

The chain recombines TRBV4-1 with TRBJ1-5; D is possibly TRBD1 (5 bases). There are 16 residues in the CDR3. From germline, CDR1 is MGHRA and CDR2 YSYEKL. Trimming left V 0 bases short and J 3 bases short, with 12 bases between. The CDR3: CASSQDGPTDNQPQHF. DNA for the CDR3: TGCGCCAGCAGCCAAGACGGACCGACAGACAATCAGCCCCAGCATTTT.

The rearrangement joins TRBV4-1 to TRBJ1-1; 10 nucleotides line up with TRBD1. The germline CDR1 and CDR2 sequences are MGHRA and YSYEKL. J gave up 3 bases and V 3 bases, and 7 bases lay outside the gene matches. The CDR3 extends over 16 amino acids. This CDR3 is CASSQSGTGVDTEAFF. CDR3 coding DNA: TGCGCCAGCAGCCAGAGCGGGACAGGGGTCGACACTGAAGCTTTCTTT.

The count of this clone is one. The chain employs TRBV24-1 and TRBJ1-5; TRBD1 matches at 10 bases. The CDR3 is 16 residues long. V was pared by 3 bases and J by 6 bases, with 7 bases of the junction left unmatched. The V gene's germline CDR1 is KGHDR and CDR2 SFDVKD. Written as DNA, the CDR3 is TGTGCCACCAGTGATGGGGGACAGGGGATAGCTCAGCCCCAGCATTTT. Its protein product is CATSDGGQGIAQPQHF.

This rearrangement joins TRBV3-1 (or the pseudogene TRBV3-2) to TRBJ2-7, with D unresolved. This CDR3 is built from 15 residues. V was trimmed by 2 bases and J by 2 bases, leaving 13 bases between them. Germline V CDR1 and CDR2: LGHDT, YNNKEL (reference sequence). The CDR3 region has the DNA TGTGCCAGCAGCCAAAGCCCGGGTCCCCCCTACGAGCAGTACTTC. This sequence encodes CASSQSPGPPYEQYF.